The 24 T cell receptor beta chains reported below all come from one sample, sequenced in a study of CD8 T cells in Susac syndrome. An input of 0.5 to 1 ug of RNA was subjected to reverse transcription using random hexamers. TCRdb analysed the immunoSEQ multiplex PCR reads with MiXCR anew, one entry per CDR3 protein. Of about 440,000 distinct CDR3 sequences listed, 85% to 90% are singletons. Sequencing was carried out using CD8+ T cells from PBMCs. These receptors were taken from a human donor with multiple sclerosis.

The chain carries TRBV10-3 and TRBJ1-3, with a tentative D call TRBD1 (6 bases). The CDR3 consists of 15 residues. V was shortened by 4 bases and J by 1 base, with 11 bases between the two germline ends. Germline assignment: CDR1 ENHRY and CDR2 SYGVKD. In DNA, the CDR3 is TGTGCCATCAGTGGTGGGGGCGCATCTGGAAACACCATATATTTT. This translates into CAISGGGASGNTIYF.

The chain employs TRBV4-1 and TRBJ1-1; D unclear. In germline, CDR1 is MGHRA, CDR2 YSYEKL. This CDR3 spans 12 amino acids. Between the trimmed V and J ends, which lost 0 bases and 5 bases, there was a span of 4 bases. CDR3 sequence reads: CASSQDETEAFF. The CDR3 DNA reads as TGCGCCAGCAGCCAAGATGAGACTGAAGCTTTCTTT.

V and J are TRBV12-3 or TRBV12-4 and TRBJ2-7, with D possibly being TRBD1 (5 bases). The V end was cut by 3 bases, the J end by 3 bases, with 24 bases between. The CDR3 extends over 18 amino acids. This CDR3 is CASSFIPSQEKTHYEQYF. The CDR3 nucleotides are TGTGCCAGCAGTTTTATCCCCTCACAGGAAAAAACTCACTACGAGCAGTACTTC.

The genes are TRBV10-1 and TRBJ1-1; unclear D gene. The CDR3 has 13 amino acids. CDR1 is WNHNN and CDR2 is SYGVQD in the germline V gene (reference sequence). V was clipped by 0 bases and J by 5 bases, with 7 bases between them. The CDR3 is CASSESMRTEAFF. CDR3 sequence (DNA): TGCGCCAGCAGTGAGTCCATGAGGACTGAAGCTTTCTTT.

The chain carries TRBV4-1 and TRBJ2-3; 8 bases agree with TRBD1. This CDR3 has 14 residues. V trimming: 1 base; J trimming: 4 bases; junction bases outside the gene matches: 1. Germline V gene data show CDR1 as MGHRA and CDR2 as YSYEKL. The CDR3 DNA sequence: TGCGCCAGCAGCCAAGGGACAGGGTCAGATACGCAGTATTTT. Its translation is CASSQGTGSDTQYF.

The chain carries TRBV19 and TRBJ2-1; 11 bases are a match to TRBD1. Germline V gene data show CDR1 as LNHDA and CDR2 as SQIVND (reference sequence). The CDR3 has 18 amino acids. Trimming at V came to 7 bases and at J to 0 bases, leaving 11 bases not matched to a gene. CDR3 bases: TGTGCCAGTACCGGGGACCGGACAGGGGGCATCTCCTACAATGAGCAGTTCTTC. It encodes CASTGDRTGGISYNEQFF.

J is TRBJ2-7 and V is TRBV12-3 or TRBV12-4; TRBD2 aligns across 8 bases. CDR3 length equals 15 residues. The ends lost 6 bases at V and 5 bases at J; junction bases unmatched: 12. DNA for the CDR3: TGTGCCAGCAGATCCGAAGGGACTAGGGTCCACGAGCAGTACTTC. It is translated as CASRSEGTRVHEQYF.

The chain links TRBV11-2 to TRBJ2-1, with TRBD1 as a possible D gene (5 bases). The CDR3 covers 14 residues. V lost 1 base, J lost 12 bases, and 16 bases lay in between. CDR1 is SGHAT and CDR2 is FQNNGV in the germline V gene. The CDR3 spells CASSLVPGQTGQFF. DNA of the CDR3: TGTGCCAGCAGCTTAGTGCCAGGGCAAACAGGGCAGTTCTTC.

The chain links TRBV3-1 to TRBJ2-3; D is ambiguous. Between the trimmed V and J ends, which lost 3 bases and 2 bases, there was a span of 12 bases. Germline assignment: CDR1 LGHDT and CDR2 YNNKEL (reference sequence). The length of the CDR3 is 15 residues. Here the CDR3 reads CASSQGDGHTDTQYF. CDR3 nucleotides: TGTGCCAGCAGCCAGGGCGACGGGCACACAGATACGCAGTATTTT.

This rearrangement joins TRBV6-5 to TRBJ2-6; TRBD2 matches at 9 bases. The CDR3 is made up of 20 amino acids. Germline assignment: CDR1 MNHEY and CDR2 SVGAGI. With 1 base clipped from V and 3 bases from J, the junction kept 13 bases outside the gene matches. The CDR3 spells CASSYYAGGPKLVGANVLTF. CDR3 bases: TGTGCCAGCAGTTACTACGCGGGAGGGCCAAAATTAGTTGGGGCCAACGTCCTGACTTTC.

The J gene is TRBJ2-1, the V gene TRBV7-6; D might be TRBD1 or TRBD2, each matching 6 bases. The CDR3 contains 15 residues. V gave up 8 bases and J gave up 0 bases, with 14 bases separating them. Germline V gives CDR1 SGHVS, CDR2 FNYEAQ. Written as DNA, the CDR3 is TGTGCCAGCGCGTTAGGGGGGAGCTCCTACAATGAGCAGTTCTTC. This gives the protein CASALGGSSYNEQFF. Full variable domain (remainder filled in from reference TRBV7-6 and TRBJ2-1): GAGVSQSPRYKVTKRGQDVALRCDPISGHVSLYWYRQALGQGPEFLTYFNYEAQQDKSGLPNDRFSAERPEGSISTLTIQRTEQRDSAMYRCASALGGSSYNEQFFGPGTRLTVL.

V usage is TRBV7-9 and J usage is TRBJ2-7; 13 positions match TRBD2. The length of the CDR3 is 14 residues. V shed 5 bases, J shed 7 bases, and the junction held 5 bases outside the gene matches. Germline CDR1 and CDR2: SEHNR and FQNEAQ (reference sequence). In DNA form, the CDR3 reads TGTGCCAGCAGCCCGACTAGCGGGGGGTGGGAGCAGTACTTC. It codes for CASSPTSGGWEQYF.

This clonotype was found once. The chain recombines TRBV27 with TRBJ2-3; the match to TRBD1 covers 10 bases. There are 19 residues in the CDR3. Germline lookup yields CDR1 MNHEY and CDR2 SMNVEV (reference sequence). V was pared by 5 bases and J by 2 bases, with 16 bases of the junction left unmatched. CDR3 amino acids: CASSNIFRDRGGYTDTQYF. DNA for the CDR3: TGTGCCAGCAGTAATATCTTCCGGGACAGGGGAGGGTACACAGATACGCAGTATTTT.

The gene calls are TRBV6-1 and TRBJ1-3; perhaps TRBD1 as D (6 bases). V lost 1 base and J 3 bases, leaving 10 bases between the germline ends. Germline CDR1 reads MNHNS; CDR2 reads SASEGT. The CDR3 is made up of 15 amino acids. DNA of the CDR3: TGTGCCAGCAGTGAAGACAGGGCCGGTGGAAACACCATATATTTT. Translation: CASSEDRAGGNTIYF.

The genes are TRBV19 and TRBJ1-1, with unresolved D. Germline CDR1 LNHDA, CDR2 SQIVND (reference sequence). CDR3 length equals 15 residues. The ends were cut back, 3 bases at V and 1 base at J, with 12 bases in the middle. The DNA of the CDR3 is TGTGCCAGTAGTATCACGGCCTGGGGGAACACTGAAGCTTTCTTT. As protein: CASSITAWGNTEAFF. The full variable domain, with the rest looked up from reference TRBV19 and TRBJ1-1, is DGGITQSPKYLFRKEGQNVTLSCEQNLNHDAMYWYRQDPGQGLRLIYYSQIVNDFQKGDIAEGYSVSREKKESFPLTVTSAQKNPTAFYLCASSITAWGNTEAFFGQGTRLTVV.

The rearrangement joins TRBV5-4 to TRBJ2-3; D is possibly TRBD1 (6 bases). V was trimmed by 5 bases and J by 3 bases, leaving 16 bases between them. This CDR3 region has 15 residues. The germline V gene encodes CDR1 SGHNT and CDR2 YYREEE (reference sequence). The CDR3 DNA follows: TGTGCCAGCAGACTCGGACAGCTCGAAACAGATACGCAGTATTTT. Translating it yields CASRLGQLETDTQYF.

This chain joins TRBV6-5 and TRBJ2-6; 9 bases fit TRBD1. The trim removed 4 bases at V and 0 bases at J, leaving 10 bases unmatched. The CDR3 has 19 residues. Looked up from germline, CDR1 is MNHEY and CDR2 is SVGAGI. The CDR3: CASSWGQGVVFSGANVLTF. CDR3 DNA sequence: TGTGCCAGCAGTTGGGGACAGGGAGTCGTCTTCTCTGGGGCCAACGTCCTGACTTTC.

V gene TRBV19 combines with J gene TRBJ1-2; tentative D call: TRBD1 (6 bases). The CDR3 totals 14 residues. V lost 4 bases, J lost 0 bases, and 9 bases lay in between. CDR1 is LNHDA and CDR2 is SQIVND in the germline V gene (reference sequence). The CDR3 loop reads CASSTDSANYGYTF. Written as DNA, the CDR3 is TGTGCCAGTAGTACGGACAGCGCTAACTATGGCTACACCTTC.

The chain combines TRBV27 with TRBJ2-3; 9 bases line up with TRBD2. With 8 bases clipped from V and 0 bases from J, the junction kept 9 bases outside the gene matches. The germline V gene encodes CDR1 MNHEY and CDR2 SMNVEV (reference sequence). This CDR3 comprises 16 residues. As DNA, the CDR3 is TGTGCCAGCGGCATAGCGGGGGCCTATAGCACAGATACGCAGTATTTT. Translation gives CASGIAGAYSTDTQYF.

This rearrangement joins TRBV6-5 to TRBJ1-2; no reliable D call. Germline V gene lookup returns CDR1 MNHEY and CDR2 SVGAGI. The CDR3 has 13 amino acids. Trimming removed 2 bases from V and 2 bases from J, with 6 bases in between. The CDR3 protein is CASSYGENYGYTF. The CDR3 coding sequence is TGTGCCAGCAGTTACGGGGAGAACTATGGCTACACCTTC.

In this sample, this clonotype turned up a few times. J is TRBJ2-1 and V is TRBV11-3, with 7 bases lining up with TRBD2. CDR1 SGHNT and CDR2 YENEEA come from the germline V gene. J gave up 3 bases and V 3 bases, and 2 bases lay outside the gene matches. The length of the CDR3 is 14 residues. CDR3 DNA sequence: TGTGCCAGCAGCTTGGGGGGGGACTACAATGAGCAGTTCTTC. Translated: CASSLGGDYNEQFF.

This clonotype was detected a few times. The chain links TRBV11-2 to TRBJ1-2; TRBD1 is a possible D gene (5 bases). Trimming shortened V by 3 bases and J by 4 bases, and 9 bases separated the two germline ends. There are 13 residues in the CDR3. Per the germline V gene, CDR1 is SGHAT and CDR2 is FQNNGV. The CDR3: CASSFPTVYGYTF. CDR3 DNA sequence: TGTGCCAGCAGCTTCCCGACAGTCTATGGCTACACCTTC.

This chain connects TRBV6-5 to TRBJ2-3, with no clear D. The CDR3 sequence is 15 residues long. Trimming stripped 6 bases from V and 2 bases from J, with 15 bases between. CDR1 MNHEY and CDR2 SVGAGI come from the germline V gene. CDR3 loop: CASRITGNPTDTQYF. CDR3 nucleotides: TGTGCCAGCAGGATAACCGGCAACCCCACAGATACGCAGTATTTT.

This clonotype was recorded once. V and J are TRBV30 and TRBJ2-1; D possibly corresponds to TRBD2 (6 bases). The CDR3 totals 14 residues. The germline CDR1 and CDR2 sequences are GTSNPN and SVGIG (reference sequence). With 5 bases removed from V and 6 bases from J, the gap between germline ends came to 17 bases. In nucleotides, the CDR3 is TGTGCCTGGGACCCGATTAGCGGAATCAATGAGCAGTTCTTC. Translated: CAWDPISGINEQFF.